What follows is one T cell receptor (beta chain) and its context. The CDR3 totals 14 residues. CDR1 SNHLY and CDR2 FYNNEI come from the germline V gene. The ends lost 7 bases at V and 4 bases at J; junction bases unmatched: 10. The source of the sample is a study of blood T cell repertoires in COVID-19. Assay: immunoSEQ multiplex PCR; the TCRdb copy retains only in-frame clones and omits some. In the table there are around 75,000 clones, 65% to 85% of which are singletons. The rearrangement uses TRBV2 and TRBJ2-7; 7 nucleotides match TRBD1. This receptor was taken from a man aged 45-60 years with COVID-19, enrolled during active disease. Sample: peripheral blood. CDR3 DNA sequence: TGTGCCAGCAAGAATACCGGGACAGCATACGAGCAGTACTTC. It encodes CASKNTGTAYEQYF. Using reference TRBV2 and TRBJ2-7 for the parts outside the CDR3, the full variable domain is EPEVTQTPSHQVTQMGQEVILRCVPISNHLYFYWYRQILGQKVEFLVSFYNNEISEKSEIFDDQFSVERPDGSNFTLKIRSTKLEDSAMYFCASKNTGTAYEQYFGPGTRLTVT.